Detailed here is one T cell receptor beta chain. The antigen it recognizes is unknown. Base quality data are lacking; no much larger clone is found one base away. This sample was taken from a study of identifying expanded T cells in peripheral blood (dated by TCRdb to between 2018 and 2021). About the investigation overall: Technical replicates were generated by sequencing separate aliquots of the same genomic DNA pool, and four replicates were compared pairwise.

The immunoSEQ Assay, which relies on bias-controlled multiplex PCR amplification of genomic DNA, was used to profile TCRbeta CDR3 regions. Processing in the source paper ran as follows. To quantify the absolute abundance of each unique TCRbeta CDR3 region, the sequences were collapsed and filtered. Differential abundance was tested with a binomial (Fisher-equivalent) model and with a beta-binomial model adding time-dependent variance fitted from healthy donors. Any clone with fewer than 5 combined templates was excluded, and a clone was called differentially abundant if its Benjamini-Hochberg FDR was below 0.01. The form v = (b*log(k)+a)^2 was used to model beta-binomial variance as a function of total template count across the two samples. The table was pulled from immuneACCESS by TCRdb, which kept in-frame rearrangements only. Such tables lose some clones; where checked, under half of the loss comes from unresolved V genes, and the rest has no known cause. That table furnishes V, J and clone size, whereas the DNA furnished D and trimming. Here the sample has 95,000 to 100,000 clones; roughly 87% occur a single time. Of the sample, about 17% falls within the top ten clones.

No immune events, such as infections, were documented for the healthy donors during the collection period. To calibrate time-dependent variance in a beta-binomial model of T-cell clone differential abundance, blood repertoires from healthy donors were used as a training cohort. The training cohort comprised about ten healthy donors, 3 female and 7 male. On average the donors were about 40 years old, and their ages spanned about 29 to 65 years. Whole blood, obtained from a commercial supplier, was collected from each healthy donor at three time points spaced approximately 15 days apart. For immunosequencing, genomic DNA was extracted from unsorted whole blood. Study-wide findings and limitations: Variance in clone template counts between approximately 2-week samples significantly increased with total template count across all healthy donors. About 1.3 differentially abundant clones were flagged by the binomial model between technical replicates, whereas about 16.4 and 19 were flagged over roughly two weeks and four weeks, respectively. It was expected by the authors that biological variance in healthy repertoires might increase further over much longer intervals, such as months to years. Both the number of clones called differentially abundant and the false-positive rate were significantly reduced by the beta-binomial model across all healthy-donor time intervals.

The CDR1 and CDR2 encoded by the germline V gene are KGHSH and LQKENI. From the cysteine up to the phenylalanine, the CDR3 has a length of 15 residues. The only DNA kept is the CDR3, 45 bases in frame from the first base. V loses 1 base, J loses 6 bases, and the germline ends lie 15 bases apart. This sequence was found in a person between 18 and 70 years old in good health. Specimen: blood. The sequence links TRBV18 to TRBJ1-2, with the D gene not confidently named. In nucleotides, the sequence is TGTGCCAGCTCACCACGGGCGCGCGGGCGGAATGGCTACACCTTC. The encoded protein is CASSPRARGRNGYTF.